What follows is one T cell receptor (beta chain) and its context. Its antigen is unknown. No clone much larger than this one lies a single base away; base qualities are absent. This sample is part of a study of identical twins listed by TCRdb under 2016. In the study overall: To test whether fetal clonotypes persist, the study used deep sequencing on TCR alpha and beta repertoires from monozygotic twins, unrelated adults of various ages, and cord blood. To rule out contamination, replicate twin experiments were performed at different times with different library preparation protocols.

Every donor was a healthy Caucasian. Three pairs of female monozygotic twins, all aged about 18 to 29 years, made up the twin cohort. Positive isolation kits from Invitrogen were used to isolate CD4+ and CD8+ T cell populations. Library creation used 5' RACE. The sequencer listed for this sample is Illumina HiSeq 2000. A universal primer binding site was introduced by template switching, and a unique molecular identifier was present in the final cDNA, enabling accurate counting of TCR cDNA molecules. Specific primers in the conserved constant-segment region were used to synthesize first-strand cDNA for TCR alpha and beta chains. To control for contamination, each cDNA library was double barcoded with a SMART-Mk sample barcode plus Illumina barcodes. TruSeq adapter sequences, together with Illumina sample barcodes, were added in two successive PCR steps. The Illumina HiSeq platform was used with custom primers to sequence TCR alpha and beta cDNA libraries. Concerning the study's data processing: Raw reads were processed with MiGEC to extract unique molecular identifiers, and MiXCR was used to determine CDR3 positions. Recombination models were inferred per individual with the repgenHMM and IGoR tools using an EM algorithm. Shared clonotype analysis was performed with the tcR package in R, normalizing sharing by the product of cloneset sizes. Out-of-frame nonproductive sequences were analyzed to study raw recombination free of thymic and clonal selection effects. Through fastp at Q25 and MiXCR, TCRdb rebuilt clones from the public reads, retaining in-frame beta chains. Merged by CDR3 protein, the rows form single entries marked with the most common genes and DNA. The authors' filters were not applied to this entry. The sample table lists 400,000 to 650,000 distinct CDR3 sequences, 20% to 25% of them with a count of one. Clones ranked in the top ten supply 0.75% to 0.95% of the sample.

The CDR3 runs 16 residues from the cysteine to the phenylalanine. CDR3 DNA only is kept here, 48 bases in frame from base 1. CDR1 and CDR2 (SEHNR, FQNEAQ) derive from the germline V gene (reference sequence). V is pared back by 4 bases and J by 0 bases, with 10 bases lying between the germline termini. Overall results and qualifications from the work: Abundant cord blood beta clonotypes had fewer insertions, young adult naive repertoires showed a similar but weaker trend, and memory repertoires showed no such trend. Invariant T cells such as MAIT and iNKT could partly confound zero-insertion analyses, although diverse VJ usage argued against such confounding for most clonotypes. Recombination models systematically underestimated out-of-frame TCR alpha sharing in monozygotic twins but agreed with sharing between unrelated individuals. Because the same donors could not be followed over many years, the conclusions relied on cross-sectional statistical analysis. Excess twin sharing in beta out-of-frame sequences was weaker because fewer shared sequences lowered the signal-to-noise ratio. Compared with coincidental sharing between unrelated individuals, an excess of low generation-probability sequences was observed among out-of-frame TCR alpha sequences shared between twins.

A further study also used this sample, focusing on T cells expressing NK-cell markers. As that second study puts it: Three sorted T-cell subsets (CD3+CD56+NKG2C+, CD3+CD56+NKG2C- and CD3+CD56-NKG2C+) from several donors had their TCR beta-chain repertoires profiled. Of the eight sequenced donors, seven were found to be HCMV-seropositive and one was found to be HCMV-seronegative. To restrict sorting to alphabetaTCR-expressing T cells, an anti-gammadeltaTCR antibody was added in several experiments. In a handful of donors, the dominant CD3+CD56+NKG2C+ clonotypes were among the top 10 CD8+ clonotypes and accounted for 1.0-7.0% of CD8+ T cells. Those dominant clonotypes were again the most abundant among CD3+CD56-NKG2C+ cells in a few donors, at about 28.3-60.1%. Whether the expanded NKG2C-expressing T cell clones were specific for HCMV antigens remained unclear. The eight sequenced donors were randomly selected healthy volunteers, three men and five women. HCMV serostatus was determined by detecting HCMV-specific IgG in serum with a commercial ELISA kit. Reads were demultiplexed and grouped by UMI with MIGEC, and clonotypes were assembled and quantified with MiTCR. To remove erroneous sequences, TCR cDNA sequences were retained only when supported by two or more reads. The tcR package was used for downstream repertoire analysis, and clonotypes were matched across fractions by CDR3 nucleotide sequence plus V segment. Antigen specificity was annotated against VDJdb with VDJmatch, allowing one amino acid substitution in CDR3.

This TCR was recovered from a woman under 30 in good health. The specimen was CD4+ T cells sorted from blood. The chain is assembled from TRBV7-9 and TRBJ1-6, with the identity of the D gene unclear. CDR3 loop: CASSSGDSSYNSPLHF. DNA sequence: TGTGCCAGCAGCTCCGGGGATAGCTCCTATAATTCACCCCTCCACTTT.